What follows is one T cell receptor beta chain and its context. Different DNA sequences within this sample yield the same CDR3. This entry comes from a study of blood T cell repertoires in COVID-19. Study at large: PBMCs, B-cell-depleted T cells, or T cells were the source of the cDNA or gDNA that made up the material.

Per the study methods: How many nucleated cells were present was estimated from reference gene primer amplification. This table comes from immunoSEQ multiplex PCR, and its TCRdb copy is limited to in-frame clones, with some not included. That table furnishes V, J and clone size, whereas the DNA furnished D and trimming. The sample holds roughly 250,000 clones, about four fifths seen once. The sample was peripheral blood. The TCR comes from a woman aged 60-70 years with active or convalescent COVID-19.

The CDR3 loop is CSARRGYEQYF. The CDR3 nucleotides are TGCAGTGCTAGAAGGGGCTACGAGCAGTACTTC. This chain connects TRBV20-1 to TRBJ2-7, with D perhaps matching TRBD1 (5 bases). Trimming pared 2 bases from V and 3 bases from J, leaving 5 bases between. The CDR3 loop spans 11 amino acids. Per the germline V gene, CDR1 is DFQATT and CDR2 is SNEGSKA (reference sequence).